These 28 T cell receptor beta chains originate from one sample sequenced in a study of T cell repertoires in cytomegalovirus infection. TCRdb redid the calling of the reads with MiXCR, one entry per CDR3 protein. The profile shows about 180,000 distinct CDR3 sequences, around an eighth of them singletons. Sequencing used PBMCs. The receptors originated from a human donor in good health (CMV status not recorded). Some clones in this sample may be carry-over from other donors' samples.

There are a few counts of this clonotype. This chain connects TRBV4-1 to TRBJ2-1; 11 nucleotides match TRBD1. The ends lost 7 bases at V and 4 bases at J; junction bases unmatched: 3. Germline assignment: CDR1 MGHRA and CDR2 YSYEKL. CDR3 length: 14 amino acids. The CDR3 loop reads CASKGQGAYNEQFF. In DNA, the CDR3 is TGCGCCAGCAAAGGACAGGGGGCGTACAATGAGCAGTTCTTC.

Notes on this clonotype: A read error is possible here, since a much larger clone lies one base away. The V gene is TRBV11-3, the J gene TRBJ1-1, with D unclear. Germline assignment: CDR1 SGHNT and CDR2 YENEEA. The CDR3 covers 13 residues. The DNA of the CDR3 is TGTGCCAGCAGCTACGATTTGAACATTGAAGCTTTCTTT. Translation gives CASSYDLNIEAFF.

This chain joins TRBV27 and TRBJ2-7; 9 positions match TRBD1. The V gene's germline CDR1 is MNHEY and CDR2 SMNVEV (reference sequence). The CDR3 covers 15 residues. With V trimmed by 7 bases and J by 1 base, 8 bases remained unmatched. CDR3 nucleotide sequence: TGTGCCAGCAACGGGCCGGGACAGGGTTCCTACGAGCAGTACTTC. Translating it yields CASNGPGQGSYEQYF.

The chain's CDR3 is CSVAGLAYNEQFF. The DNA for the CDR3 is TGCAGCGTTGCGGGACTAGCCTACAATGAGCAGTTCTTC. The chain links TRBV29-1 to TRBJ2-1, with 8 positions matching TRBD2. The CDR3 is 13 amino acids. Germline V gene lookup returns CDR1 SQVTM and CDR2 ANQGSEA. Unmatched junction bases numbered 1, after V lost 4 bases and J lost 2 bases.

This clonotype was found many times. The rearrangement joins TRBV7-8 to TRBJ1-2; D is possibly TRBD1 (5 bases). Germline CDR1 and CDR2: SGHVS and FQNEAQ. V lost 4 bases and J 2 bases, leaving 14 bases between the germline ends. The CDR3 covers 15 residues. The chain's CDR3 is CASSYGEGRNYGYTF. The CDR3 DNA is TGTGCCAGCAGCTACGGGGAGGGGCGCAACTATGGCTACACCTTC.

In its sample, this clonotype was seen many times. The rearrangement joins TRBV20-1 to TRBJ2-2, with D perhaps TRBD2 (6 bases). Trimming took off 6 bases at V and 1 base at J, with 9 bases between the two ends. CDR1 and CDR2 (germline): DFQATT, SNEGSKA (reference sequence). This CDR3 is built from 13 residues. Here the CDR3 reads CSAWGENTGELFF. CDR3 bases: TGCAGTGCGTGGGGGGAGAACACCGGGGAGCTGTTTTTT.

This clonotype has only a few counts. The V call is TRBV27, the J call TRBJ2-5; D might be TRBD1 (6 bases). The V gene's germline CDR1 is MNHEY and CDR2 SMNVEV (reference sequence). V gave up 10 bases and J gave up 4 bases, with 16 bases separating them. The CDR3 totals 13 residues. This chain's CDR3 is CATQTGRGETQYF. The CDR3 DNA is TGTGCCACCCAGACAGGACGTGGAGAGACCCAGTACTTC.

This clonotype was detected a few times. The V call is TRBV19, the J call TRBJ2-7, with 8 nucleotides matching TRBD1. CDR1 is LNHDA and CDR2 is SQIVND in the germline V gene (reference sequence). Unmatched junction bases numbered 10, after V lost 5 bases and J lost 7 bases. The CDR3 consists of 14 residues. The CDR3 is CASSQYRGAREQYF. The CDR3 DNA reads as TGTGCCAGTAGTCAATACAGGGGGGCGAGGGAGCAGTACTTC.

In DNA form, the CDR3 reads TGCAGTGCTATCGGACAGGATCCTCTGAATAGCAATCAGCCCCAGCATTTT. Translating gives CSAIGQDPLNSNQPQHF. The chain joins TRBV20-1 to TRBJ1-5, with 7 bases matching TRBD1. CDR3 length: 17 residues. Trimming took 4 bases from V and 0 from J; bases not matched to a gene: 12. The V gene's germline CDR1 is DFQATT and CDR2 SNEGSKA (reference sequence).

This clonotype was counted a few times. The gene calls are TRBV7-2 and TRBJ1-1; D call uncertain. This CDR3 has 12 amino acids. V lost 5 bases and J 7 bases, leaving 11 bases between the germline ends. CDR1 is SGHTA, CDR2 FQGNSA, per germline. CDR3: CASSRSSYEAFF. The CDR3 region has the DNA TGTGCCAGCAGCCGGTCCAGCTATGAAGCTTTCTTT.

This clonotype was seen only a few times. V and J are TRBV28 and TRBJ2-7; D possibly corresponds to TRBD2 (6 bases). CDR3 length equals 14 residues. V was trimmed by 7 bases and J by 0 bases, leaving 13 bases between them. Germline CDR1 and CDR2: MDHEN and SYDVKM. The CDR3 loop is CASTRDWFSYEQYF. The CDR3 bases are TGTGCCAGCACCCGGGACTGGTTCTCCTACGAGCAGTACTTC. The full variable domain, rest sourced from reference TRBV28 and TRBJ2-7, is DVKVTQSSRYLVKRTGEKVFLECVQDMDHENMFWYRQDPGLGLRLIYFSYDVKMKEKGDIPEGYSVSREKKERFSLILESASTNQTSMYLCASTRDWFSYEQYFGPGTRLTVT.

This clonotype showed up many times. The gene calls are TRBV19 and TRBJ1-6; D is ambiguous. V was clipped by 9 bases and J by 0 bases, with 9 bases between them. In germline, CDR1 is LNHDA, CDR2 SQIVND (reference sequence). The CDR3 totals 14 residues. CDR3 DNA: TGTGCCAGCCGGGCCAGCTCCTATAATTCACCCCTCCACTTT. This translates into CASRASSYNSPLHF.

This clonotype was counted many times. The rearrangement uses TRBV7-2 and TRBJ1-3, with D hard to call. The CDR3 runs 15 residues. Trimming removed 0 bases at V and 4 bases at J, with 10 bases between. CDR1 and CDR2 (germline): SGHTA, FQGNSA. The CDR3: CASSLASAGGNTIYF. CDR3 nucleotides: TGTGCCAGCAGCTTAGCTTCTGCAGGAGGAAACACCATATATTTT.

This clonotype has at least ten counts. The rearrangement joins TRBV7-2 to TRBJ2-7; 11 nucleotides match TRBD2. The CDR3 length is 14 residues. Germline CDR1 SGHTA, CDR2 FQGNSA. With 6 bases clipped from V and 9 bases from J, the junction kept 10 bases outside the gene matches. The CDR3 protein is CASRSTGTSGVQYF. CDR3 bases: TGTGCCAGCAGATCGACCGGGACTAGCGGAGTGCAGTACTTC.

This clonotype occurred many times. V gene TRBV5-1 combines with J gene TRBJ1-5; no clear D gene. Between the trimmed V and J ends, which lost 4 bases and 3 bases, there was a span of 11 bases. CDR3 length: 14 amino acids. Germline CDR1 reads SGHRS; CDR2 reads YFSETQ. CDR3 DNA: TGCGCCAGCAGCCTAGGCGGGGACAATCAGCCCCAGCATTTT. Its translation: CASSLGGDNQPQHF. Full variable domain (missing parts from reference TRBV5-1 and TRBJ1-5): KAGVTQTPRYLIKTRGQQVTLSCSPISGHRSVSWYQQTPGQGLQFLFEYFSETQRNKGNFPGRFSGRQFSNSRSEMNVSTLELGDSALYLCASSLGGDNQPQHFGDGTRLSIL.

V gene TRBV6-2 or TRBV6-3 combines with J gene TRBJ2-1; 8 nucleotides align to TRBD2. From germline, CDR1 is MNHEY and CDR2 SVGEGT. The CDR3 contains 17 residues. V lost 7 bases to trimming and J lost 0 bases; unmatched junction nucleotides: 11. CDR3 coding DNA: TGTGCCAGCACCCCTCTAGCGGGTAGGTACTCCTACAATGAGCAGTTCTTC. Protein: CASTPLAGRYSYNEQFF.

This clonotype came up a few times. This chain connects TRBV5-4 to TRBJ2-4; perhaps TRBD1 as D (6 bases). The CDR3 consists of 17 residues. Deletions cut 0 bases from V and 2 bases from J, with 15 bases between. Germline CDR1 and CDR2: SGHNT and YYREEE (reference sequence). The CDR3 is CASSLAQGKVPKNIQYF. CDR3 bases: TGTGCCAGCAGCTTGGCGCAGGGGAAAGTCCCCAAAAACATTCAGTACTTC.

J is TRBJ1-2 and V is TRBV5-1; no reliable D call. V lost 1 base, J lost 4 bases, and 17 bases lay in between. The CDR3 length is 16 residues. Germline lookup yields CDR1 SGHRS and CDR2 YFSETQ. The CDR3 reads CASSLNEAGSSYGYTF. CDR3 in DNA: TGCGCCAGCAGCTTGAATGAAGCGGGGAGCTCCTATGGCTACACCTTC.

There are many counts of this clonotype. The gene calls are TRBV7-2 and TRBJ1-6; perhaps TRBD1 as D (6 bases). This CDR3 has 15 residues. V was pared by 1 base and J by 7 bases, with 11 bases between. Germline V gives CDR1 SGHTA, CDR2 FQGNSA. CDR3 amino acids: CASSLDRAANSPLHF. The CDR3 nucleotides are TGTGCCAGCAGCTTAGACAGGGCGGCAAATTCACCCCTCCACTTT.

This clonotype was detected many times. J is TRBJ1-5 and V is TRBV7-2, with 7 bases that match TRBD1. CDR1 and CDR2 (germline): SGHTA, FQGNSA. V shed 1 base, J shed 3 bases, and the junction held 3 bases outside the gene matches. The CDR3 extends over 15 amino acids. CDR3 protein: CASSLGQGVNQPQHF. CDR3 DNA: TGTGCCAGCAGCTTAGGGCAGGGGGTCAATCAGCCCCAGCATTTT.

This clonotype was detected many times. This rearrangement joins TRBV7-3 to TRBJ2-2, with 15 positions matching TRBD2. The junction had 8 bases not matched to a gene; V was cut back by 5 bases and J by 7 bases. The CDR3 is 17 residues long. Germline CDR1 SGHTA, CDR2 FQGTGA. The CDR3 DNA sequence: TGTGCCAGCAGCCTTGGACTAGCGGGAGGGCCAGGCGGGGAGCTGTTTTTT. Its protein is CASSLGLAGGPGGELFF. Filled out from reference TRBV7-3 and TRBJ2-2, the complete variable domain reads GAGVSQTPSNKVTEKGKYVELRCDPISGHTALYWYRQSLGQGPEFLIYFQGTGAADDSGLPNDRFFAVRPEGSVSTLKIQRTERGDSAVYLCASSLGLAGGPGGELFFGEGSRLTVL.

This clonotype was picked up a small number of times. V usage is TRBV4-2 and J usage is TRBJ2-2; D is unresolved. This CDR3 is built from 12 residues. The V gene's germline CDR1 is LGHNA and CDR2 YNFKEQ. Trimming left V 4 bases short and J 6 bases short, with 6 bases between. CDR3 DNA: TGTGCCAGCAGCCCTTCACCCGGGGAGCTGTTTTTT. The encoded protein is CASSPSPGELFF.

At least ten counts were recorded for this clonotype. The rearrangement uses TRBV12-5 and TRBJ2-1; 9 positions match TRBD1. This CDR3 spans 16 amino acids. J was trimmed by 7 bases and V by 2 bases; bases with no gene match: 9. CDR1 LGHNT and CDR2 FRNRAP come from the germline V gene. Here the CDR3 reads CASGLFRTGERNEQFF. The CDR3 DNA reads TGTGCTAGTGGTTTGTTTCGGACAGGGGAACGGAATGAGCAGTTCTTC.

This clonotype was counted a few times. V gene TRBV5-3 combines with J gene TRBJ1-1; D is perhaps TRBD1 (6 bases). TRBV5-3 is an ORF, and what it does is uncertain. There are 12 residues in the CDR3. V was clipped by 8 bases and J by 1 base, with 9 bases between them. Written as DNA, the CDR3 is TGTGCCAGCAGAGGGGGGAACACTGAAGCTTTCTTT. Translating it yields CASRGGNTEAFF.

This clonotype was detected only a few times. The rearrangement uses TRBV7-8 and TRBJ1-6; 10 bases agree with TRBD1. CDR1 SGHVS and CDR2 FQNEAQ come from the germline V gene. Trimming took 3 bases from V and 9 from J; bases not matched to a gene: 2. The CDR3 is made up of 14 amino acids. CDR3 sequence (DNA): TGTGCCAGCAGCTTGACAGGGGGCAGTTCACCCCTCCACTTT. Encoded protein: CASSLTGGSSPLHF.

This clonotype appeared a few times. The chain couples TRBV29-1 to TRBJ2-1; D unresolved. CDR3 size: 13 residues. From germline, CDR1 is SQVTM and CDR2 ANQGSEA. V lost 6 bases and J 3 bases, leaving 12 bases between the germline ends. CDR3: CSVRKTLYNEQFF. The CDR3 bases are TGCAGCGTGCGGAAGACACTCTACAATGAGCAGTTCTTC.

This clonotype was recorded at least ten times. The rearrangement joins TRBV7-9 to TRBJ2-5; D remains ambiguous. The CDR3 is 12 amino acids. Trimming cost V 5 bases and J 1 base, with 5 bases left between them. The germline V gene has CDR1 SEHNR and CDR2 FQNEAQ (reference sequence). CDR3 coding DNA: TGTGCCAGCAGCCCATTCCAAGAGACCCAGTACTTC. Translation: CASSPFQETQYF. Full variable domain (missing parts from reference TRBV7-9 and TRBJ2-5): DTGVSQNPRHKITKRGQNVTFRCDPISEHNRLYWYRQTLGQGPEFLTYFQNEAQLEKSRLLSDRFSAERPKGSFSTLEIQRTEQGDSAMYLCASSPFQETQYFGPGTRLLVL.

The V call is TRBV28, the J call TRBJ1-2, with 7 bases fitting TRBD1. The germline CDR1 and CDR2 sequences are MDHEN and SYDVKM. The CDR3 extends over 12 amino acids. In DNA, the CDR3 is TGTGCACTATGGGACAGCCCCTATGGCTACACCTTC. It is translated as CALWDSPYGYTF.